The entry below gives a single T cell receptor (beta chain) sequence along with its context. Trimming at V came to 10 bases and at J to 10 bases, leaving 7 bases not matched to a gene. The CDR3 is 12 amino acids. Germline V gene data show CDR1 as MGHDK and CDR2 as SYGVNS. How the authors handled the data: Amplification of reference gene primers provided the estimated nucleated cell counts. Sequencing was performed with immunoSEQ multiplex PCR; in TCRdb, only in-frame clones are kept and a portion is missing. From that table come the V and J calls and clone size; the DNA was used to work out D and trimming. Altogether some 200,000 clones are present, approximately 87% being singletons, with the ten largest covering 2.5%. These data originate in a study of blood T cell repertoires in COVID-19. Study-level information: Both acute and convalescent COVID-19 samples were obtained from the United States, Italy and Spain. T cells, B-cell-depleted T cells, or PBMCs supplied cDNA or gDNA.

The clonotype originates from a man aged 35-49 years with active or convalescent COVID-19. The sequenced sample consisted of peripheral blood. J is TRBJ1-6 and V is TRBV25-1; 7 nucleotides match TRBD1. CDR3 bases: TGTGCCACAGGGGGAAGAGGCTCACCCCTCCACTTT. Translating gives CATGGRGSPLHF.